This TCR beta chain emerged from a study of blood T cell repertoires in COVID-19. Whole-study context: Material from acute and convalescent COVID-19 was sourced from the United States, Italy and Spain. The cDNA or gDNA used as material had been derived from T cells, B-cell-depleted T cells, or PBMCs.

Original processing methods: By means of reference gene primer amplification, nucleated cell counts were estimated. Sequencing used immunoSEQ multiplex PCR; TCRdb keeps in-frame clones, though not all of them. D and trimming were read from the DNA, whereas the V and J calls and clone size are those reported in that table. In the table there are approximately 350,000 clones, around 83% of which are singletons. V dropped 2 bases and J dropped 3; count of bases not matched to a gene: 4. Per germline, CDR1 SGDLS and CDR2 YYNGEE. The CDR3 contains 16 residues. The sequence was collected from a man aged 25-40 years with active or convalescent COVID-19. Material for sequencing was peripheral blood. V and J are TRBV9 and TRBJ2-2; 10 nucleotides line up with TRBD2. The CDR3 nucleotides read TGTGCCAGCAGCGTTAGCGGGAGGTCGGACACCGGGGAGCTGTTTTTT. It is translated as CASSVSGRSDTGELFF.